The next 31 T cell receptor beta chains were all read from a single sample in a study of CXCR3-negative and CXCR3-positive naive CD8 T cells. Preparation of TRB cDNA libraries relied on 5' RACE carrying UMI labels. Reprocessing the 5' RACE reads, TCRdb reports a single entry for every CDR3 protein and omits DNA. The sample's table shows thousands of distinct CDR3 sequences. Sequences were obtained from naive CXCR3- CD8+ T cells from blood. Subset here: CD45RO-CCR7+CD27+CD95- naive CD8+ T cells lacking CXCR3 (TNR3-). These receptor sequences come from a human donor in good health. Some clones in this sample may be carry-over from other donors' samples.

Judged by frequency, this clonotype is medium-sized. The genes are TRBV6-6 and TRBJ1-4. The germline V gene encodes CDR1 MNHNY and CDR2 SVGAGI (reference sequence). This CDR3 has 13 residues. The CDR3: CASSQVVDEKLFF.

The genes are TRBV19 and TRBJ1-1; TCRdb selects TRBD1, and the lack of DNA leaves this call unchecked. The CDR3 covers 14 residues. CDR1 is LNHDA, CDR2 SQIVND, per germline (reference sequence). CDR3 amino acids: CATEPGQGATEAFF.

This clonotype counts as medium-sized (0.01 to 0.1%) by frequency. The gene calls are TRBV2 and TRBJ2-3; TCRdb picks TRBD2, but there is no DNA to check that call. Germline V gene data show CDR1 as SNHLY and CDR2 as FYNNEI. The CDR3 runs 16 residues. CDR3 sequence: CASSEPFLATTDTQYF.

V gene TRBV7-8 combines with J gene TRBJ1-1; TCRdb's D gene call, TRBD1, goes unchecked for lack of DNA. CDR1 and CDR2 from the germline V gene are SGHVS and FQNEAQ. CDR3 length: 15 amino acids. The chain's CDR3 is CASSLHPPGSTEAFF.

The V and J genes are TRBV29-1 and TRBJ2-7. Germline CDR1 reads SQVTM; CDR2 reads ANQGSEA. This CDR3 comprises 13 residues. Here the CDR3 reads CSVAQGLGYEQYF.

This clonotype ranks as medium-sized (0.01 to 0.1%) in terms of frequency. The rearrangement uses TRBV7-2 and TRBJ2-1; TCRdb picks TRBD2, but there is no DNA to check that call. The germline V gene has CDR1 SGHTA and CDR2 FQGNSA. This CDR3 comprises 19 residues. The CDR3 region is CASSLILTTSGPTYNEQFF.

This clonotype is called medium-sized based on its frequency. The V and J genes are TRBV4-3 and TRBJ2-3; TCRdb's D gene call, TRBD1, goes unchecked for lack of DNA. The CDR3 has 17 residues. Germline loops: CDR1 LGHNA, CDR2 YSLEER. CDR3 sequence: CASSQDRWQGPTDTQYF.

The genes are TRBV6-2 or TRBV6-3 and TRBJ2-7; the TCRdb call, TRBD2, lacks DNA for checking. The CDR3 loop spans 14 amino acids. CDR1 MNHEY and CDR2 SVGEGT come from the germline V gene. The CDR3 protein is CASSYSTPSGEQYF.

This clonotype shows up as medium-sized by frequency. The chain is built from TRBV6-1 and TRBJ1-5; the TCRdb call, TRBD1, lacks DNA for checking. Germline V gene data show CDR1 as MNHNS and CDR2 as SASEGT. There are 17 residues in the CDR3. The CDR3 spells CASSELPGQKSYQPQHF.

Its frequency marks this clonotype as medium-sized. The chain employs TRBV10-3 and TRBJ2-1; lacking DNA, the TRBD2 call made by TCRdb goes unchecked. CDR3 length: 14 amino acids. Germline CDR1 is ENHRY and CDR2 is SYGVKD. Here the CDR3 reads CAISVAGPHNEQFF.

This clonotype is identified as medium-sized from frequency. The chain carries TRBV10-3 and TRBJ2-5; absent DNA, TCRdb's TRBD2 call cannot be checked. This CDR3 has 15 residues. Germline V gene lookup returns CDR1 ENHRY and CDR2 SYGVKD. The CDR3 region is CAISAQREGQETQYF.

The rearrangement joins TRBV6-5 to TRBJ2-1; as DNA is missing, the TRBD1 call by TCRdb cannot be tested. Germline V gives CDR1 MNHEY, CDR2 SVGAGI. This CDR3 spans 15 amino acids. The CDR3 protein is CASSYFSPRGNEQFF.

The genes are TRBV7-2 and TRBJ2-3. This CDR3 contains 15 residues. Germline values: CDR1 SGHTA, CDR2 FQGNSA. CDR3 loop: CASRLNRGRTDTQYF.

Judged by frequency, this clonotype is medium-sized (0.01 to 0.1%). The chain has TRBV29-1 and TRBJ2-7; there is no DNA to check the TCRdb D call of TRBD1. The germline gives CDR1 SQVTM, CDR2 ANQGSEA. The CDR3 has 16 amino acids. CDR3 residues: CSVEVTGQPRHYEQYF.

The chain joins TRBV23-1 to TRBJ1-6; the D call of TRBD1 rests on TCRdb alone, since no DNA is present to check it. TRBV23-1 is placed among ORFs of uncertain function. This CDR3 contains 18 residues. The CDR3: CASSPFGQEGFYNSPLHF.

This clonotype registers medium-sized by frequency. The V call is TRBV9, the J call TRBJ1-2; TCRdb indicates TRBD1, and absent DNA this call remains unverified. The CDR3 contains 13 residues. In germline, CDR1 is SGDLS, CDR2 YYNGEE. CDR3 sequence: CASFGGANYGYTF.

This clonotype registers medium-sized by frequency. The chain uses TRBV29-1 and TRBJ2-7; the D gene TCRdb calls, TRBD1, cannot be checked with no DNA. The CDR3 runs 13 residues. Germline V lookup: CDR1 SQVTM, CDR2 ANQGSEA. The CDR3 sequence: CSVPGRIPHEQYF.

CDR3 loop: CASSLVGQGYEQYF. The chain uses TRBV7-2 and TRBJ2-7; checking the TCRdb D call of TRBD1 is not possible without DNA. There are 14 residues in the CDR3. CDR1 is SGHTA and CDR2 is FQGNSA in the germline V gene.

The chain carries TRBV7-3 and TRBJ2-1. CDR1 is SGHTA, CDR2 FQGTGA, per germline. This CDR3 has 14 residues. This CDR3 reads CASSLSLIGNEQFF.

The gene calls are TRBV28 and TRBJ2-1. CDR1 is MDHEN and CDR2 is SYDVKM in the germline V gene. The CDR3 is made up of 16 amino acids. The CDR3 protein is CASSLGRYPLQDEQFF.

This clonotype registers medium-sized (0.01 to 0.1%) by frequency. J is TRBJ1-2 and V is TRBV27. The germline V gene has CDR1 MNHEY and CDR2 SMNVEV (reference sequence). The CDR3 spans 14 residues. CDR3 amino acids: CASSDDGLNYGYTF.

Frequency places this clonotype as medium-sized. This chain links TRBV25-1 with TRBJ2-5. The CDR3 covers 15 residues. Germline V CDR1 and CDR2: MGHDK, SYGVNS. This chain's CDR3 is CASSEKVTHQETQYF.

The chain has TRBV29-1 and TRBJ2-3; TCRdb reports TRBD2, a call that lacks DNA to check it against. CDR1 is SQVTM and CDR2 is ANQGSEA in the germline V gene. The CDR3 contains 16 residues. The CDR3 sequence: CSVGLEVHPSTDTQYF.

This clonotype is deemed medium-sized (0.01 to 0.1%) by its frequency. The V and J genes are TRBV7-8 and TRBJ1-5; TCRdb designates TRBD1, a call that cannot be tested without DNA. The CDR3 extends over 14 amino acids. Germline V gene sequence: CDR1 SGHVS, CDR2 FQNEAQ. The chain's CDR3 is CASNEGRGDQPQHF.

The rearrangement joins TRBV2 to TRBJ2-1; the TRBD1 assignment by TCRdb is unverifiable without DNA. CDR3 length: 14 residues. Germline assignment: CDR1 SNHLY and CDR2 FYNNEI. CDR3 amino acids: CAIPRGHSYNEQFF.

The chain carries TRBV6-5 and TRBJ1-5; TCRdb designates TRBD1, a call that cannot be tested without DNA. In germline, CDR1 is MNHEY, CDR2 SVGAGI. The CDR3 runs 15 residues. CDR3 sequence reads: CASSYSGDAPQPQHF.

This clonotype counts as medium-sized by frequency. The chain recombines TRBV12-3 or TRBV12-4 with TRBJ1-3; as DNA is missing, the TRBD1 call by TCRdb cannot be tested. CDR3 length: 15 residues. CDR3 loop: CASNPTGVSGNTIYF.

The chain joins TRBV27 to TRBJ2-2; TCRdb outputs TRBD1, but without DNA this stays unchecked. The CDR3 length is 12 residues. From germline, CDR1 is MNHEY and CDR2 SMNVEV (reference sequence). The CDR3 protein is CASSPRGGELFF.

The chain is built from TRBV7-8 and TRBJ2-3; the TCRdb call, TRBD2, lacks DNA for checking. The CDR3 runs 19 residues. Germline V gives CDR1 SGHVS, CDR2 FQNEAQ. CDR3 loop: CASSLEGGTSGRPTDTQYF.

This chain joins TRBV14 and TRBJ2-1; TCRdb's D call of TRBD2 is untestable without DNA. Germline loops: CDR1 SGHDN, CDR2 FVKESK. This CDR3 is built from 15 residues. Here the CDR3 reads CASSQLAGAYNEQFF. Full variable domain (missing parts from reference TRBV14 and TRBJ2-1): EAGVTQFPSHSVIEKGQTVTLRCDPISGHDNLYWYRRVMGKEIKFLLHFVKESKQDESGMPNNRFLAERTGGTYSTLKVQPAELEDSGVYFCASSQLAGAYNEQFFGPGTRLTVL.

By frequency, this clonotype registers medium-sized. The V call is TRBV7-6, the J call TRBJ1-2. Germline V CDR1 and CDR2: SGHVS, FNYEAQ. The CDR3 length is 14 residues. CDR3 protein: CASSPRTETKPYTF.